A single sample gave rise to the 15 T cell receptor beta chains below, sequenced in a study of blood T cells in healthy people across ages. With a J-beta primer mix and a sample-barcoded 5' primer, a second PCR ran about 6 to 11 cycles. TCRdb itself ran the 5' RACE reads through MiXCR, one entry per CDR3 protein. Here the sample spans 630,000 or so distinct CDR3 sequences, 32% being singletons. Sequencing input: blood. These receptors were taken from a woman of 80 years or more in good health.

Notes on this clonotype: A single base separates this from a much larger clone, so it may be a read error. This sequence joins TRBV24-1 and TRBJ2-7; 7 bases line up with TRBD2. V was clipped by 5 bases and J by 7 bases; unmatched bases: 10. This CDR3 region has 14 residues. Germline assignment: CDR1 KGHDR and CDR2 SFDVKD. The CDR3 loop reads CATSVGGGSNEQYF. DNA of the CDR3: TGTGCCACCAGTGTCGGCGGGGGTTCAAATGAGCAGTACTTC.

In this sample, this clonotype turned up once. The chain is built from TRBV5-6 and TRBJ2-5; perhaps TRBD1 as D (7 bases). Germline-derived CDR1 and CDR2 are SGHDT and YYEEEE. The ends were cut back, 3 bases at V and 1 base at J, with 13 bases in the middle. The CDR3 runs 15 residues. DNA for the CDR3: TGTGCCAGCAGCTGGCGGGGACAGACCCAAGAGACCCAGTACTTC. Its translation: CASSWRGQTQETQYF.

This clonotype has just one count. This chain joins TRBV20-1 and TRBJ2-3; D may be TRBD2 (6 bases). Trimming stripped 5 bases from V and 10 bases from J, with 10 bases between. Per the germline V gene, CDR1 is DFQATT and CDR2 is SNEGSKA (reference sequence). The CDR3 sequence is 10 residues long. The CDR3 spells CSAPSEAQYF. CDR3 in DNA: TGCAGTGCTCCTAGCGAGGCGCAGTATTTT.

Points on this clonotype: Germline is not matched at one junction end, which may reflect a read error. The chain is built from TRBV10-3 and TRBJ1-1; possible D gene TRBD1, 5 bases. This CDR3 has 13 residues. Germline CDR1 ENHRY, CDR2 SYGVKD. Here the CDR3 DNA reads TGTGCCTCAGGGTCGGGTTTGAACGCTGAAGCTTTCTTT. Translated, it gives CASGSGLNAEAFF.

This chain uses TRBV5-1 with TRBJ2-5, with D unresolved. Germline V lookup: CDR1 SGHRS, CDR2 YFSETQ. The length of the CDR3 is 14 residues. The V end lost 0 bases, the J end lost 5 bases, and 11 bases lay between the germline ends. The CDR3 nucleotides are TGCGCCAGCAGCTTGGCCCCCCAGCCGGAGACCCAGTACTTC. Translating gives CASSLAPQPETQYF.

This clonotype occurred many times. The rearrangement uses TRBV20-1 and TRBJ2-5; 10 nucleotides agree with TRBD2. CDR1 is DFQATT, CDR2 SNEGSKA, per germline (reference sequence). J was trimmed by 4 bases and V by 1 base; bases with no gene match: 3. The length of the CDR3 is 14 residues. CDR3 protein: CSARVIAGGETQYF. CDR3 DNA: TGCAGTGCTAGAGTTATAGCGGGGGGAGAGACCCAGTACTTC.

V is TRBV9 and J is TRBJ2-5; 10 bases are shared with TRBD1. Germline CDR1 is SGDLS and CDR2 is YYNGEE. V gave up 2 bases and J gave up 5 bases; unmatched junction bases: 9. This CDR3 is 16 amino acids long. The CDR3 DNA follows: TGTGCCAGCAGCGTGTCCGGGACAGGGGTAGAGGAGACCCAGTACTTC. It specifies CASSVSGTGVEETQYF.

In the case of this clonotype: A much larger clone is a single base away; this may be a read error. The gene calls are TRBV7-8 and TRBJ2-3; 7 bases line up with TRBD1. This CDR3 has 17 amino acids. After removal of 3 bases from V and 0 bases from J, the junction contained 9 bases not matched to a gene. Per germline, CDR1 SGHVS and CDR2 FQNEAQ. The DNA for the CDR3 is TGTGCCAGCAGCTTCCCCTGGGACAGCCGGAGCACAGATACGCAGTATTTT. This sequence encodes CASSFPWDSRSTDTQYF. The full variable domain, in which reference TRBV7-8 and TRBJ2-3 provide the parts outside the CDR3, is GAGVSQSPRYKVAKRGQDVALRCDPISGHVSLFWYQQALGQGPEFLTYFQNEAQLDKSGLPSDRFFAERPEGSVSTLKIQRTQQEDSAVYLCASSFPWDSRSTDTQYFGPGTRLTVL.

This clonotype was observed a few times. The chain joins TRBV6-6 to TRBJ2-5, with 9 bases lining up with TRBD1. V dropped 7 bases and J dropped 5; count of bases not matched to a gene: 8. From germline, CDR1 is MNHNY and CDR2 SVGAGI (reference sequence). The CDR3 is 14 amino acids. The CDR3 nucleotides read TGTGCCAGCATACGCGGGACAGGGAGGGAGACCCAGTACTTC. Translation: CASIRGTGRETQYF.

This clonotype has more than one count but fewer than ten. The chain joins TRBV20-1 to TRBJ2-7; 15 bases align to TRBD2. J was trimmed by 1 base and V by 0 bases; bases with no gene match: 4. Germline CDR1 is DFQATT and CDR2 is SNEGSKA (reference sequence). The CDR3 length is 17 residues. CDR3 in amino acids: CSARDHGTSGRSYEQYF. The CDR3, as DNA: TGCAGTGCTAGAGATCATGGGACTAGCGGGAGGTCCTACGAGCAGTACTTC.

The sample holds many counts of this clonotype. One junction end disagrees with the germline gene, perhaps due to a read error. V and J are TRBV12-5 and TRBJ1-1; no reliable D call. The CDR3 is 14 amino acids. CDR1 is LGHNT and CDR2 is FRNRAP in the germline V gene. CDR3 amino acids: CASGSPATHTEVFF. The CDR3 DNA follows: TGTGCTAGTGGTTCTCCGGCGACACACACTGAAGTTTTCTTT.

This clonotype has only a few counts. The V gene is TRBV4-2, the J gene TRBJ1-4; tentative D call: TRBD1 (6 bases). Germline CDR1 is LGHNA and CDR2 is YNFKEQ. V shed 3 bases and J shed 8 bases, with 19 bases lying between them. The CDR3 contains 16 residues. CDR3 residues: CASSHEAGESNEKLFF. In DNA, the CDR3 is TGTGCCAGCAGCCATGAAGCAGGGGAGTCAAACGAAAAACTGTTTTTT.

There are many counts of this clonotype. The rearrangement links TRBV27 to TRBJ1-2; TRBD1 agrees at 12 bases. This CDR3 region has 13 residues. J was trimmed by 10 bases and V by 6 bases; bases with no gene match: 6. Germline V lookup: CDR1 MNHEY, CDR2 SMNVEV (reference sequence). DNA of the CDR3: TGTGCCAGCAGGAGGGACAGGGGGCGCGACTACACCTTC. It codes for CASRRDRGRDYTF.

This clonotype was counted between two and nine times. The rearrangement uses TRBV12-3 or TRBV12-4 and TRBJ2-2; TRBD2 aligns across 7 bases. V was clipped by 0 bases and J by 1 base; unmatched bases: 8. CDR3 size: 18 residues. The CDR3 loop is CASSLARSGGRNTGELFF. Written as DNA, the CDR3 is TGTGCCAGCAGTTTAGCGAGGTCGGGGGGACGGAACACCGGGGAGCTGTTTTTT.

This clonotype was seen ten or more times. The chain links TRBV5-1 to TRBJ1-4; D ambiguous. Trimming left V 5 bases short and J 7 bases short, with 21 bases between. CDR3 size: 16 residues. The germline V gene has CDR1 SGHRS and CDR2 YFSETQ. CDR3 DNA: TGCGCCAGCAGTCTTGGCAGGAGGCAGAGTGGTGAAAAACTGTTTTTT. This sequence encodes CASSLGRRQSGEKLFF. Drawing the rest from reference TRBV5-1 and TRBJ1-4, the complete variable domain is KAGVTQTPRYLIKTRGQQVTLSCSPISGHRSVSWYQQTPGQGLQFLFEYFSETQRNKGNFPGRFSGRQFSNSRSEMNVSTLELGDSALYLCASSLGRRQSGEKLFFGSGTQLSVL.